This T cell receptor (beta chain) was retrieved from a study of blood T cells in healthy people across ages. This CDR3 region has 14 residues. V was pared by 4 bases and J by 1 base, with 11 bases between. Germline CDR1 is SGHRS and CDR2 is YFSETQ. At least ten counts were recorded for this clonotype. The use of a sample-barcoded 5' primer and a J-beta primer mix characterized a second PCR of about 6 to 11 cycles. Each CDR3 protein is one row after TCRdb ran MiXCR on the 5' RACE reads. Seen here are roughly 900,000 distinct CDR3 sequences, 29% observed once, and the top ten hold 17%. The V call is TRBV5-1, the J call TRBJ2-5; D may be TRBD2 (6 bases). This sequence was found in a woman over 75 in good health. Material: blood. This CDR3 reads CASSPGVIQETQYF. The CDR3 nucleotides read TGCGCCAGCAGCCCGGGGGTCATCCAAGAGACCCAGTACTTC.